Listed below are T cell receptor beta chains from one sample, sequenced in a study of cytomegalovirus exposure and HLA in healthy donors. Produced via immunoSEQ multiplex PCR; TCRdb's table is partial and in-frame only. Of 210,000 or so clones in the sample, about 89% are singletons; the top ten hold around 1%. The sample was PBMCs. These TCRs come from a woman younger than 35 in good health and CMV-seronegative. The conserved cysteine and the conserved F or W are not part of the CDR3 here.

J | V | CDR3
TRBJ2-1 | TRBV29-1 | SVDFGLAGGLDEQF
TRBJ2-4 | TRBV9 | ASSPRQGGNIQY
TRBJ2-1 | TRBV20-1 | SASGSGEQF
TRBJ2-7 | TRBV4-3 | ASSQDSGTSGYEQY
TRBJ1-1 | TRBV4-3 | ASSQGPGQGAVGKTEAF
TRBJ2-1 | TRBV5-1 | ASSLFVSGGADEQF
TRBJ1-2 | TRBV7-9 | ASSPQGAEGYT
TRBJ1-1 | TRBV19 | ASTKQGDTEAF
TRBJ2-5 | TRBV6-1 | ASRKLAGARETQY
TRBJ2-1 | TRBV18 | ASSAGTSGRVHEQF
TRBJ2-5 | TRBV5-6 | ASSLVTQGYQETQY
TRBJ2-7 | TRBV7-2 | ASIGTGAYEQY
TRBJ1-3 | TRBV18 | ASSPDQVSGNTIY
TRBJ2-2 | TRBV7-6 | ASSSGTGRRELF
TRBJ1-1 | TRBV4-1 | ASSKREQDELESTEAF
TRBJ1-1 | TRBV4-3 | ASSQDQGASTEAF
TRBJ2-3 | TRBV9 | ASSPRPAASTDTQY
TRBJ2-3 | TRBV7-2 | ASSPMRTRGSDTQY
. | TRBV5-4 | ASSLAGLTGLYEQY
TRBJ2-7 | TRBV2 | ASLGTSGSYEQY
TRBJ2-5 | TRBV9 | ASGDRAETQY
TRBJ1-3 | TRBV30 | AWSVSGGNTIY
TRBJ2-5 | TRBV7-9 | SSSPFQPGRVVQETQY
TRBJ2-3 | TRBV7-6 | ASSPYESADTQY
TRBJ1-5 | TRBV7-2 | ASSLVVAGNQPQH
TRBJ2-1 | TRBV29-1 | SGLAGVGQF
TRBJ2-7 | TRBV18 | ASSPPSESLREQY
TRBJ2-4 | TRBV18 | ASTELGQGAKNIQY
TRBJ1-1 | TRBV5-4 | ASSPTGPEGNTEAF
TRBJ1-3 | TRBV7-2 | ASSDRGLGNTIY
TRBJ2-1 | TRBV11-3 | ASGRQQQF
TRBJ1-2 | TRBV6-1 | ASRATGFDGYT
TRBJ1-1 | TRBV5-6 | ASSGEGTEAF